This T cell receptor beta chain was sequenced in a study of blood T cell repertoires in COVID-19. Turning to the study itself: Sources were T cells, B-cell-depleted T cells, or PBMCs; the material itself was cDNA or gDNA.

The authors' processing: Estimated nucleated cell counts came from reference gene primer amplification. Data came from immunoSEQ multiplex PCR; TCRdb stores just in-frame clones and leaves some out. V and J calls and clone size come straight from that table; D and trimming were deduced from the DNA. The data contain 150,000 or so clones, roughly 81% of them singletons. Germline lookup yields CDR1 ENHRY and CDR2 SYGVKD. Trimming at V came to 0 bases and at J to 10 bases, leaving 1 base not matched to a gene. This CDR3 is built from 13 residues. The material sequenced was peripheral blood. This TCR derives from a human donor with acute or convalescent COVID-19. The donor label of this sample is uncertain. The chain has TRBV10-3 and TRBJ2-1, with TRBD1 identical over 9 bases. Here the CDR3 DNA reads TGTGCCATCAGTGAGTCCGGGACAGGGGAGCAGTTCTTC. The encoded protein is CAISESGTGEQFF.